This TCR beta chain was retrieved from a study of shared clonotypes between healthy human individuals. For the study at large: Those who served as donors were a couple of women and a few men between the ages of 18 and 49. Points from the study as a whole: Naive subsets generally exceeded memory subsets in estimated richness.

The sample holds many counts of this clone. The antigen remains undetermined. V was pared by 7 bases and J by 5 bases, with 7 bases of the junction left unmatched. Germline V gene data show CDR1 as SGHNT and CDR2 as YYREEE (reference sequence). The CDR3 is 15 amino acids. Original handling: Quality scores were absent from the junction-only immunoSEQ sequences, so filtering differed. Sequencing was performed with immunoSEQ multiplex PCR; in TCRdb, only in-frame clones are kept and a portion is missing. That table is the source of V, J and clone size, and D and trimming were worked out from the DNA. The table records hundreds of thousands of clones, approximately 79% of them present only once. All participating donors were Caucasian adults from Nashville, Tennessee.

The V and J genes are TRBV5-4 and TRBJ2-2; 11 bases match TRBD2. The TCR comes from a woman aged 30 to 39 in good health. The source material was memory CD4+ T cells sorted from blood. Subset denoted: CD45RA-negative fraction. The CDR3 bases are TGTGCCAGCGGAGTAGCGGGAGGGAGAACCGGGGAGCTGTTTTTT. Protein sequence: CASGVAGGRTGELFF.